This T cell receptor (beta chain) was sequenced during a study of cytomegalovirus exposure and HLA in healthy donors. This CDR3 spans 15 amino acids. Looked up from germline, CDR1 is LGHNA and CDR2 is YSLEER. Trimming took 0 bases from V and 3 from J, leaving 8 bases between them. Study-wide results and caveats: A prior analysis recorded that most TCR beta V segments were productive about 87% or about 30% of the time. Highly shared sequence variants in one cluster were likely a sequencing artifact.

As concerns this clone: What it binds is unknown.

Both 60 Vbeta primers and 13 Jbeta primers went into the PCR. Profiling relied on immunoSEQ multiplex PCR, and the TCRdb table lists in-frame clones only, not all of them. The table lists just under 250,000 clones, 82% of them singletons. Sequencing input: PBMCs. This sequence joins TRBV4-3 and TRBJ2-2, with D unclear. This sequence was found in a middle-aged woman in good health and CMV-seropositive. Here the CDR3 reads CASSQDRLYTGELFF. CDR3 in DNA: TGCGCCAGCAGCCAAGATCGTCTTTACACCGGGGAGCTGTTTTTT.